One and the same sample provided the 29 T cell receptor beta chains below, sequenced in a study of OX40 agonist ivuxolimab in advanced cancers. The method was immunoSEQ multiplex PCR; TCRdb's version includes in-frame clones alone and lacks a portion of them. The sample carries around 60,000 clones, about 89% recorded once. The source was CD4+ or CD8+ T cells sorted from blood, collected in a trial of the OX40 agonist ivuxolimab. The receptors derive from an adult with an advanced solid tumor such as melanoma, head and neck, liver or kidney cancer.

The rearrangement links TRBV6-6 to TRBJ1-1, with D hard to call. CDR1 is MNHNY, CDR2 SVGAGI, per germline (reference sequence). V dropped 4 bases and J dropped 1 base, with 10 bases sitting between them. This CDR3 has 14 amino acids. The CDR3 coding sequence is TGTGCCAGCAGTTCGGCCAGGAAGAACACTGAAGCTTTCTTT. Its protein is CASSSARKNTEAFF.

Here the CDR3 DNA reads TGTGCCAGCAGGATAGACAGGGTGAGGGATACGCAGTATTTT. This codes for CASRIDRVRDTQYF. The V and J genes are TRBV11-2 and TRBJ2-3, with TRBD1 identical over 7 bases. Looked up from germline, CDR1 is SGHAT and CDR2 is FQNNGV. V was clipped by 6 bases and J by 6 bases; unmatched bases: 9. The CDR3 consists of 14 residues.

V and J are TRBV6-6 and TRBJ1-6, with D unclear. V was pared by 4 bases and J by 15 bases, with 16 bases between. In germline, CDR1 is MNHNY, CDR2 SVGAGI (reference sequence). The CDR3 has 13 residues. CDR3 bases: TGTGCCAGCAGTTTGTCGACGGCGTATAACCTCCACTTT. Translated, it gives CASSLSTAYNLHF.

This sequence joins TRBV15 and TRBJ1-2, with 10 bases matching TRBD1. The CDR3 sequence is 16 residues long. V was clipped by 1 base and J by 4 bases; unmatched bases: 6. The germline gives CDR1 LNHNV, CDR2 YYDKDF (reference sequence). The CDR3: CATSRASDRGFYGYTF. The CDR3 bases are TGTGCCACCAGCAGAGCCTCGGACAGGGGGTTCTATGGCTACACCTTC.

The chain couples TRBV6-6 to TRBJ2-1; 9 bases are shared with TRBD1. Germline lookup yields CDR1 MNHNY and CDR2 SVGAGI (reference sequence). The CDR3 length is 14 residues. The V gene end was trimmed by 7 bases and the J gene end by 6 bases; junction bases not matched to a gene: 7. The CDR3 spells CASTKGQGINEQFF. The CDR3 coding sequence is TGTGCCAGCACGAAAGGACAGGGGATCAATGAGCAGTTCTTC.

The genes are TRBV5-1 and TRBJ2-7; 9 bases are shared with TRBD1. Looked up from germline, CDR1 is SGHRS and CDR2 is YFSETQ. V trimming: 0 bases; J trimming: 3 bases; junction bases outside the gene matches: 7. This CDR3 contains 16 residues. DNA of the CDR3: TGCGCCAGCAGCTTGGGCCCCCGGGACAGGGACTACGAGCAGTACTTC. Translated, it gives CASSLGPRDRDYEQYF.

The chain combines TRBV19 with TRBJ1-1; TRBD1 might be the D (5 bases). The V gene's germline CDR1 is LNHDA and CDR2 SQIVND (reference sequence). The V end lost 6 bases, the J end lost 0 bases, and 8 bases lay between the germline ends. The length of the CDR3 is 13 residues. CDR3 DNA sequence: TGTGCCAGTAGGGGACTGTTGAACACTGAAGCTTTCTTT. Residues: CASRGLLNTEAFF.

The chain employs TRBV18 and TRBJ1-1; no clear D gene. Trimming cost V 6 bases and J 1 base, with 9 bases left between them. CDR1 and CDR2 from the germline V gene are KGHSH and LQKENI. CDR3 length: 13 amino acids. The CDR3 here is CASSLNKNTEAFF. The CDR3 nucleotides read TGTGCCAGCTCTCTTAACAAGAACACTGAAGCTTTCTTT.

This clone was counted only a few times. This chain joins TRBV27 and TRBJ1-1; D might be TRBD1 (6 bases). Germline V lookup: CDR1 MNHEY, CDR2 SMNVEV (reference sequence). The germline V and J ends were trimmed by 8 bases and 5 bases, with 21 bases remaining between them. CDR3 length equals 15 residues. The CDR3 loop is CASGPGGTRRTEAFF. The CDR3 DNA reads as TGTGCCAGCGGACCCGGTGGGACAAGACGTACTGAAGCTTTCTTT.

The chain combines TRBV21-1 with TRBJ1-2. TRBV21-1 represents a pseudogene. The CDR3 is made up of 13 amino acids. As DNA, the CDR3 is TGTGCCAGCAGCATTCGACGGCCTCGAGGCTACACCTTC. Translated, it gives CASSIRRPRGYTF.

The chain couples TRBV5-6 to TRBJ2-5; 14 nucleotides match TRBD2. With 4 bases clipped from V and 4 bases from J, the junction kept 12 bases outside the gene matches. The length of the CDR3 is 18 residues. Germline V gives CDR1 SGHDT, CDR2 YYEEEE. The CDR3 DNA follows: TGTGCCAGCAGCCGATTCGGGACTAGCGGGAGATCAAGAGAGACCCAGTACTTC. Translated, it gives CASSRFGTSGRSRETQYF.

DNA of the CDR3: TGTGCCAGCAGCTCTTCCGAGCGAGCTTTCTTT. It yields the protein CASSSSERAFF. The chain uses TRBV28 and TRBJ1-1, with no clear D. The V gene's germline CDR1 is MDHEN and CDR2 SYDVKM. The CDR3 length is 11 residues. The V end lost 6 bases, the J end lost 10 bases, and 12 bases lay between the germline ends.

This clone was observed a single time. The chain links TRBV18 to TRBJ2-7; tentatively, D is TRBD2 (7 bases). The V gene lost 3 bases and the J gene lost 2 bases, with 17 bases spanning the gap. CDR3 length equals 16 residues. Germline V gene sequence: CDR1 KGHSH, CDR2 LQKENI. The CDR3 is CASSPPGGGAPYEQYF. The CDR3 DNA reads TGTGCCAGCTCACCCCCAGGAGGGGGGGCCCCCTACGAGCAGTACTTC.

The chain recombines TRBV29-1 with TRBJ2-3; 10 positions agree with TRBD1. The length of the CDR3 is 16 residues. V lost 2 bases, J lost 5 bases, and 10 bases stayed unmatched. From germline, CDR1 is SQVTM and CDR2 ANQGSEA. CDR3 sequence: CSVEIRRGQGRDTQYF. CDR3 sequence (DNA): TGCAGCGTTGAAATCCGGAGGGGACAGGGGAGAGATACGCAGTATTTT.

The CDR3 DNA reads as TGCGCCAGCAGTGAGCGGCTAGCGGGAGATTACGAGCAGTACTTC. Translation: CASSERLAGDYEQYF. The chain recombines TRBV10-1 with TRBJ2-7; 10 bases are shared with TRBD2. Unmatched junction bases numbered 5, after V lost 2 bases and J lost 4 bases. The CDR3 contains 15 residues. Germline lookup yields CDR1 WNHNN and CDR2 SYGVQD (reference sequence).

The rearrangement links TRBV2 to TRBJ2-4; TRBD2 matches at 7 bases. Germline CDR1 reads SNHLY; CDR2 reads FYNNEI. The J segment lost 7 bases and the V segment lost 7 bases, leaving 19 bases of the junction unmatched. The length of the CDR3 is 17 residues. In DNA, the CDR3 is TGTGCCAGCAACCAACGGGGGGTGGGCGTGAGTAGTAACATTCAGTACTTC. Its protein product is CASNQRGVGVSSNIQYF.

The rearrangement links TRBV15 to TRBJ2-1; 11 bases map to TRBD2. The germline gives CDR1 LNHNV, CDR2 YYDKDF (reference sequence). The CDR3 runs to 17 residues. V lost 4 bases to trimming and J lost 6 bases; unmatched junction nucleotides: 11. DNA for the CDR3: TGTGCCACCAGCATTGCTCCGGGACTAGCGGAGAGCAATGAGCAGTTCTTC. Protein sequence: CATSIAPGLAESNEQFF.

V gene TRBV7-9 combines with J gene TRBJ2-3; TRBD2 matches 7 bases. This CDR3 region has 18 residues. Losses at the gene ends were 5 bases for V and 5 bases for J; bases not matched to a gene: 19. Germline V gene data show CDR1 as SEHNR and CDR2 as FQNEAQ (reference sequence). This CDR3 reads CASSPKRGSRLGVDTQYF. Here the CDR3 DNA reads TGTGCCAGCAGCCCTAAACGCGGGAGCAGACTAGGCGTAGATACGCAGTATTTT. Looking up the rest from reference TRBV7-9 and TRBJ2-3 gives the full variable domain: DTGVSQNPRHKITKRGQNVTFRCDPISEHNRLYWYRQTLGQGPEFLTYFQNEAQLEKSRLLSDRFSAERPKGSFSTLEIQRTEQGDSAMYLCASSPKRGSRLGVDTQYFGPGTRLTVL.

The chain employs TRBV7-2 and TRBJ2-3; the match to TRBD2 covers 8 bases. The germline CDR1 and CDR2 sequences are SGHTA and FQGNSA. V shed 5 bases and J 1 base; nucleotides not matched to a gene: 11. The CDR3 spans 17 residues. For the CDR3, the DNA is TGTGCCAGCAGCCCCCGGGGTAGCGGGGCCCGCACAGATACGCAGTATTTT. It encodes CASSPRGSGARTDTQYF.

The rearrangement uses TRBV28 and TRBJ2-1; 10 bases agree with TRBD2. Trimming took 4 bases from V and 6 from J; bases not matched to a gene: 6. This CDR3 region has 15 residues. Germline V gives CDR1 MDHEN, CDR2 SYDVKM. Here the CDR3 DNA reads TGTGCCAGCAGTTCCCTGAGCGGGGGGGCCAATGAGCAGTTCTTC. Translating it yields CASSSLSGGANEQFF.

The rearrangement links TRBV6-6 to TRBJ1-2; 8 bases agree with TRBD1. Germline CDR1 MNHNY, CDR2 SVGAGI (reference sequence). V trimming: 5 bases; J trimming: 4 bases; junction bases outside the gene matches: 6. The CDR3 contains 14 residues. CDR3 sequence (DNA): TGTGCCAGCAGTCCGGACAGGGACCCCTATGGCTACACCTTC. Translating gives CASSPDRDPYGYTF.

The chain joins TRBV9 to TRBJ2-3; D remains ambiguous. There are 15 residues in the CDR3. Germline values: CDR1 SGDLS, CDR2 YYNGEE. The V end was cut by 1 base, the J end by 4 bases, with 13 bases between. The CDR3 loop reads CASSVQLGRADTQYF. Here the CDR3 DNA reads TGTGCCAGCAGCGTACAACTTGGTCGGGCAGATACGCAGTATTTT.

This clone occurred once. J is TRBJ1-5 and V is TRBV9, with 11 bases fitting TRBD1. Germline V CDR1 and CDR2: SGDLS, YYNGEE. Trimming removed 0 bases from V and 4 bases from J; junction bases left unmatched: 3. This CDR3 is 16 amino acids long. This CDR3 reads CASSVGTGGRNQPQHF. Written as DNA, the CDR3 is TGTGCCAGCAGCGTAGGGACAGGGGGCAGAAATCAGCCCCAGCATTTT.

The rearrangement links TRBV5-4 to TRBJ2-5; D is undetermined. The germline V and J ends were trimmed by 1 base and 2 bases, with 9 bases remaining between them. In germline, CDR1 is SGHNT, CDR2 YYREEE (reference sequence). The CDR3 is made up of 14 amino acids. The chain's CDR3 is CASSLRVGQETQYF. CDR3 nucleotide sequence: TGTGCCAGCAGCTTGCGAGTGGGTCAAGAGACCCAGTACTTC.

The genes are TRBV6-4 and TRBJ2-1, with D possibly TRBD1 on 6 matching bases. The V gene's germline CDR1 is MRHNA and CDR2 SNTAGT. CDR3 length equals 16 residues. V was shortened by 5 bases and J by 4 bases, with 18 bases between the two germline ends. The CDR3 loop is CASSPRGGPGYNEQFF. CDR3 coding DNA: TGTGCCAGCAGTCCCAGGGGCGGGCCTGGATACAATGAGCAGTTCTTC.

The chain has TRBV5-4 and TRBJ1-1, with D possibly being TRBD1 (5 bases). There are 15 residues in the CDR3. CDR1 is SGHNT and CDR2 is YYREEE in the germline V gene (reference sequence). Deletions cut 3 bases from V and 5 bases from J, with 17 bases between. The CDR3 bases are TGTGCCAGCAGCTGGCAGGGACGGGAACGGACTGAAGCTTTCTTT. This codes for CASSWQGRERTEAFF.

The chain carries TRBV5-1 and TRBJ2-5; 8 bases agree with TRBD1. Germline lookup yields CDR1 SGHRS and CDR2 YFSETQ. V gave up 1 base and J gave up 3 bases; unmatched junction bases: 2. The CDR3 has 14 residues. The CDR3 region is CASSLLQGEETQYF. The CDR3 DNA sequence: TGCGCCAGCAGCTTGTTACAGGGGGAAGAGACCCAGTACTTC. The entire variable domain, with the rest obtained from reference TRBV5-1 and TRBJ2-5, is as follows: KAGVTQTPRYLIKTRGQQVTLSCSPISGHRSVSWYQQTPGQGLQFLFEYFSETQRNKGNFPGRFSGRQFSNSRSEMNVSTLELGDSALYLCASSLLQGEETQYFGPGTRLLVL.

V usage is TRBV5-4 and J usage is TRBJ1-1; no firm D call. The V gene lost 0 bases and the J gene lost 5 bases, with 5 bases spanning the gap. This CDR3 is 12 amino acids long. The germline gives CDR1 SGHNT, CDR2 YYREEE (reference sequence). The CDR3 loop reads CASSLVETEAFF. CDR3 DNA sequence: TGTGCCAGCAGCTTGGTAGAAACTGAAGCTTTCTTT.

CDR3 sequence: CASSYDAPALFF. The CDR3 coding sequence is TGTGCCAGCAGTTACGACGCCCCGGCCCTGTTTTTT. J is TRBJ2-2 and V is TRBV6-6, with unresolved D. CDR3 size: 12 residues. V gave up 2 bases and J gave up 14 bases, with 12 bases separating them. Per germline, CDR1 MNHNY and CDR2 SVGAGI (reference sequence).